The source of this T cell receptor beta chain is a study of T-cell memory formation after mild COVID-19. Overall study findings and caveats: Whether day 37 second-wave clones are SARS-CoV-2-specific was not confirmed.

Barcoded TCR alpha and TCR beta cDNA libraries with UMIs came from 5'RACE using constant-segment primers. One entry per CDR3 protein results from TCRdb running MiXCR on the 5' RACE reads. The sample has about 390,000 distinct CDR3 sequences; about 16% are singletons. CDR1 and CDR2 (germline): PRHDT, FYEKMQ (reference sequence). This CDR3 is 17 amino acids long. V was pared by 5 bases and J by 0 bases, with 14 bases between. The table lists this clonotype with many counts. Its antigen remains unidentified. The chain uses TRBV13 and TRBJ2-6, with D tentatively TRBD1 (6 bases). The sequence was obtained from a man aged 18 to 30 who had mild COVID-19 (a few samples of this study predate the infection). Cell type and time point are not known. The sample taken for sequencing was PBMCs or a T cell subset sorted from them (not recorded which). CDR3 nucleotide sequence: TGTGCCAGCAGCCCTCGTTGGGACACCTCTGGGGCCAACGTCCTGACTTTC. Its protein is CASSPRWDTSGANVLTF.